The 9 T cell receptor beta chains below were found in one sample sequenced in a study of lymphopenia after photon versus proton radiotherapy. The protocol was immunoSEQ multiplex PCR, while the TCRdb copy is restricted to in-frame clones and leaves out a portion. The profile shows around 30,000 clones, just under 90% of them singletons. Sequenced here: peripheral blood, sampled from a patient treated with proton-based radiotherapy. The receptors shown here come from a woman aged 60-70 years with cholangiocarcinoma. Some clones in this sample may be carry-over from other donors' samples.

This clone was seen once. CDR3 DNA sequence: TGCGCCAGCAACCAGGACAGGGGTTATACAGATACGCAGTATTTT. Translated: CASNQDRGYTDTQYF. This chain uses TRBV5-1 with TRBJ2-3, with 9 bases aligning to TRBD1. Germline V gene sequence: CDR1 SGHRS, CDR2 YFSETQ. With V trimmed by 6 bases and J by 3 bases, 8 bases remained unmatched. CDR3 length equals 15 residues.

This chain connects TRBV6-1 to TRBJ2-5; D gene ambiguous. V was cut by 0 bases and J by 11 bases, with 10 bases left in between. The germline CDR1 and CDR2 sequences are MNHNS and SASEGT. CDR3 size: 12 residues. The CDR3 region has the DNA TGTGCCAGCAGTGAAGCGCTCCTTCAGCAGTACTTC. Translated: CASSEALLQQYF.

The CDR3 sequence: CASQREGHMYF. CDR3 in DNA: TGTGCCAGCCAGCGGGAGGGCCATATGTACTTC. The chain carries TRBV2 and TRBJ2-7, with TRBD2 matching over 10 bases. CDR1 and CDR2 (germline): SNHLY, FYNNEI. The CDR3 has 11 amino acids. With V trimmed by 8 bases and J by 12 bases, 7 bases remained unmatched.

This sequence joins TRBV6-5 and TRBJ2-6; TRBD1 matches 8 bases. This CDR3 comprises 15 residues. The germline gives CDR1 MNHEY, CDR2 SVGAGI. The trim removed 6 bases at V and 2 bases at J, leaving 3 bases unmatched. CDR3 nucleotides: TGTGCCAGCAGCGTGGACAGGGCTGGGGCCAACGTCCTGACTTTC. Translating gives CASSVDRAGANVLTF.

The chain uses TRBV9 and TRBJ2-2, with a tentative D call TRBD1 (6 bases). This CDR3 has 14 amino acids. The V end was cut by 1 base, the J end by 8 bases, with 12 bases between. In germline, CDR1 is SGDLS, CDR2 YYNGEE. The CDR3 nucleotides read TGTGCCAGCAGCGTAACTACCCAGGGGGGGGAGCTGTTTTTT. Protein sequence: CASSVTTQGGELFF.

Worth noting for this clone: Mismatch with germline at one junction end may stem from a read error. V usage is TRBV9 and J usage is TRBJ2-1; D gene ambiguous. The CDR3 totals 14 residues. Germline lookup yields CDR1 SGDLS and CDR2 YYNGEE. Here the CDR3 reads CASSQSVVDPLLIF. The CDR3 bases are TGTGCCAGCAGCCAATCAGTAGTTGACCCCCTTTTGATCTTC. Supplemented by reference TRBV9 and TRBJ2-1, the full variable domain reads DSGVTQTPKHLITATGQRVTLRCSPRSGDLSVYWYQQSLDQGLQFLIQYYNGEERAKGNILERFSAQQFPDLHSELNLSSLELGDSALYFCASSQSVVDPLLIFGPGTRLTVL.

The genes are TRBV2 and TRBJ2-5, with D tentatively TRBD1 (6 bases). Germline loops: CDR1 SNHLY, CDR2 FYNNEI. This CDR3 has 14 residues. Between the trimmed V and J ends, which lost 3 bases and 5 bases, there was a span of 13 bases. The CDR3 reads CASSDIQGSETQYF. The CDR3 nucleotides read TGTGCCAGCAGTGATATACAGGGTTCGGAGACCCAGTACTTC. Drawing the rest from reference TRBV2 and TRBJ2-5, the complete variable domain is EPEVTQTPSHQVTQMGQEVILRCVPISNHLYFYWYRQILGQKVEFLVSFYNNEISEKSEIFDDQFSVERPDGSNFTLKIRSTKLEDSAMYFCASSDIQGSETQYFGPGTRLLVL.

The chain joins TRBV27 to TRBJ1-1; D is perhaps TRBD1 (5 bases). With 2 bases removed from V and 7 bases from J, the gap between germline ends came to 17 bases. From germline, CDR1 is MNHEY and CDR2 SMNVEV (reference sequence). This CDR3 comprises 15 residues. The CDR3 sequence: CASSLSHGTGGEAFF. CDR3 nucleotides: TGTGCCAGCAGTTTAAGCCACGGGACGGGAGGTGAAGCTTTCTTT.

This clone was observed once. This chain links TRBV7-9 with TRBJ1-2; 7 nucleotides agree with TRBD1. CDR3 size: 15 residues. Germline loops: CDR1 SEHNR, CDR2 FQNEAQ (reference sequence). Losses at the gene ends were 2 bases for V and 5 bases for J; bases not matched to a gene: 8. CDR3 in DNA: TGTGCCAGCAGCTTAAAGGGACAGCCTTATTATGGCTACACCTTC. Amino acids: CASSLKGQPYYGYTF.